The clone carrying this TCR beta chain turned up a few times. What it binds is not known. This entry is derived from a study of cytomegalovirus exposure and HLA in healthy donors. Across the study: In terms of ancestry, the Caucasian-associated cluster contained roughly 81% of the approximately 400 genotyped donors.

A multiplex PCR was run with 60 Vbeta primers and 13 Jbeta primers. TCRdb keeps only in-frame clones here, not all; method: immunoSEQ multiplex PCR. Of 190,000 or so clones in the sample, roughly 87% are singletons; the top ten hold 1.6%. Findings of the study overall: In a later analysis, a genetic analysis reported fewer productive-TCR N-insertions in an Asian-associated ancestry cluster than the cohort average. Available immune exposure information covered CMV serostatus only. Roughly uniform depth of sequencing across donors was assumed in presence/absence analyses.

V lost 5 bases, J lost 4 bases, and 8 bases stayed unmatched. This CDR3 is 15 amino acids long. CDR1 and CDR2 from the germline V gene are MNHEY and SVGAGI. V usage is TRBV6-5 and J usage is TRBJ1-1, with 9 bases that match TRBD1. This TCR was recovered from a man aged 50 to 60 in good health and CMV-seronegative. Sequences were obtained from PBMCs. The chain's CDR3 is CASSPPRTGVTEAFF. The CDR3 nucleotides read TGTGCCAGCAGTCCCCCGAGGACAGGGGTCACTGAAGCTTTCTTT.